This T cell receptor (beta chain) appears in the sequencing data of a study of cytomegalovirus exposure and HLA in healthy donors. Study outcomes and limitations: A later analysis showed TCR association rates differing by HLA locus, peaking at DRB1 and lowest at HLA-C.

A multiplex PCR was run with 60 Vbeta primers and 13 Jbeta primers. This table comes from immunoSEQ multiplex PCR, and its TCRdb copy is limited to in-frame clones, with some not included. The profile covers 130,000 to 150,000 clones, with roughly 79% appearing a single time and 6.5% to 8% taken by the ten largest. Comment on this clone: Its antigen is unknown.

V was cut by 1 base and J by 0 bases, with 9 bases left in between. CDR1 is LNHDA, CDR2 SQIVND, per germline (reference sequence). The CDR3 sequence is 15 residues long. The sequence came from a woman aged 40-49 years in good health and CMV-seropositive. The chain joins TRBV19 to TRBJ1-1; D gene ambiguous. The sample was PBMCs. CDR3 in amino acids: CASSIAGVLNTEAFF. CDR3 nucleotide sequence: TGTGCCAGTAGTATAGCCGGGGTACTGAACACTGAAGCTTTCTTT.